The entry below gives a single T cell receptor (beta chain) sequence along with its context. This record belongs to a study of blood T cells in healthy people across ages. Trimming pared 0 bases from V and 1 base from J, leaving 8 bases between. The CDR3 spans 16 residues. Germline-derived CDR1 and CDR2 are SGHRS and YFSETQ. It was with a sample-barcoded 5' primer and a J-beta primer mix that a second PCR of roughly 6 to 11 cycles was run. Each cDNA molecule was tagged by a template-switch adaptor with 12 random nucleotides. TCRdb passed the 5' RACE reads through MiXCR, listing each CDR3 protein once. This table holds approximately 690,000 distinct CDR3 sequences, around 54% found once. Aged roughly 6 to 100, donors were systemically healthy Caucasians from Russia.

This clonotype was obtained from a man aged 55 to 70 in good health. The sample comprised blood. The chain carries TRBV5-1 and TRBJ1-6, with D maybe TRBD1 (5 bases). The CDR3 bases are TGCGCCAGCAGCTTGGGGGCAGGGTCCTATAATTCACCCCTCCACTTT. Translating gives CASSLGAGSYNSPLHF.